This T cell receptor (beta chain) was recorded in a study of shared clonotypes between healthy human individuals. Generated by immunoSEQ multiplex PCR, the TCRdb table keeps only in-frame clones and is missing some. The repertoire consists of roughly 520,000 clones, with approximately 95% occurring once and the leading ten covering about 0.064%. About this clone itself: Other DNA sequences in this specimen translate into the identical CDR3.

The CDR3 is 12 residues long. Germline loops: CDR1 SGDLS, CDR2 YYNGEE. Deletions cut 4 bases from V and 3 bases from J, with 5 bases between. The chain recombines TRBV9 with TRBJ1-3; D is ambiguous. The source of this sequence is a woman aged 30 to 39 in good health. Sequencing used naive CD4+ T cells sorted from blood. Subset specified: CD45RA+ positively selected. The CDR3 DNA reads TGTGCCAGCAGCCAGGTTGGAAACACCATATATTTT. This translates into CASSQVGNTIYF.